This T cell receptor beta chain was captured in a study of monozygotic twins with inflammatory bowel disease. Overall study findings and caveats: Those with IBD had lower TCRbeta diversity (inverse Simpson) than their healthy co-twins did.

As to this clonotype: Its antigen remains unidentified.

TCRdb reprocessed the 5' RACE reads, keeping one entry per CDR3 protein, no DNA. The table lists about 450,000 distinct CDR3 sequences. The CDR3 covers 13 residues. Sequences were obtained from blood. This TCR was recovered from a human donor with ulcerative colitis or Crohn's disease, or a healthy co-twin of an affected twin (not recorded which). V gene TRBV12-3 or TRBV12-4 combines with J gene TRBJ2-7; lacking DNA, the TRBD1 call made by TCRdb goes unchecked. The CDR3 loop is CASSLGQALEQYF.